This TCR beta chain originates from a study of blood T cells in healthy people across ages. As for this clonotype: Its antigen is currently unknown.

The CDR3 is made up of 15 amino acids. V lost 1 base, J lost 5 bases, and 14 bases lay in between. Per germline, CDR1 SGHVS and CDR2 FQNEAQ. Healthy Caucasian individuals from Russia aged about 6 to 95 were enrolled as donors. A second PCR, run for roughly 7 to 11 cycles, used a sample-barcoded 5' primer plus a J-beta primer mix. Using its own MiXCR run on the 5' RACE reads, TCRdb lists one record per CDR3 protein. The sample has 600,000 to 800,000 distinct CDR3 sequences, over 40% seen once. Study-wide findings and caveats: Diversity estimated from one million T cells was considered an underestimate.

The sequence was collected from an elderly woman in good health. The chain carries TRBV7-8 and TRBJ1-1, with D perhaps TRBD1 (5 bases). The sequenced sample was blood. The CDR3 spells CASSLVVGVRTEAFF. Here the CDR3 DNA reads TGTGCCAGCAGCTTAGTTGTAGGGGTGCGTACTGAAGCTTTCTTT.